The sequence of this TCR beta chain was determined in a study of T cell changes during pregnancy in multiple sclerosis. The CDR3 consists of 16 residues. Trimming removed 5 bases from V and 1 base from J, with 14 bases in between. Germline V gene sequence: CDR1 SEHNR, CDR2 FQNEAQ (reference sequence). Sequencing was performed with immunoSEQ multiplex PCR; in TCRdb, only in-frame clones are kept and a portion is missing. The sample records some 110,000 clones, about 89% being singletons. This sequence joins TRBV7-9 and TRBJ2-2; no firm D call. The sequences come from peripheral blood, collected before pregnancy. The clonotype comes from a female donor with multiple sclerosis, enrolled in a pregnancy study. In DNA form, the CDR3 reads TGTGCCAGCAGCCCCCCCTGGCGGAGGAACACCGGGGAGCTGTTTTTT. Amino acids: CASSPPWRRNTGELFF.